The next 31 T cell receptor beta chains were all read from a single sample in a study of T cells expressing NK-cell markers. TCRdb re-called the 5' RACE reads and catalogs CDR3 proteins one per entry, DNA excluded. This table lists about 160,000 distinct CDR3 sequences. The sample taken for sequencing was blood T cells: a sorted CD56 or NKG2C T cell subset, CD4+ or CD8+ T cells, or bulk PBMC T cells (not recorded which). These receptors were taken from a woman between 18 and 75 years old in good health.

The J gene is TRBJ2-1, the V gene TRBV7-3; TCRdb picks TRBD2, but there is no DNA to check that call. The CDR3 has 15 amino acids. Per the germline V gene, CDR1 is SGHTA and CDR2 is FQGTGA. The CDR3 spells CASSLPGLDPDEQFF.

CDR3 in amino acids: CAISRQGAGETQYF. V gene TRBV10-3 combines with J gene TRBJ2-5; absent DNA, TCRdb's TRBD1 call cannot be checked. The CDR3 covers 14 residues. In germline, CDR1 is ENHRY, CDR2 SYGVKD.

The J gene is TRBJ2-3, the V gene TRBV20-1; TCRdb lists TRBD2, though no DNA is available to test this call. Germline values: CDR1 DFQATT, CDR2 SNEGSKA (reference sequence). There are 16 residues in the CDR3. CDR3 amino acids: CSARDSAAGVGDTQYF.

CDR3 sequence: CASSLPGQGSNIQYF. The chain combines TRBV28 with TRBJ2-4; TCRdb's D gene call, TRBD1, goes unchecked for lack of DNA. This CDR3 contains 15 residues. Germline V lookup: CDR1 MDHEN, CDR2 SYDVKM.

This chain links TRBV7-2 with TRBJ2-1; TCRdb reports TRBD1, a call that lacks DNA to check it against. Germline assignment: CDR1 SGHTA and CDR2 FQGNSA. The CDR3 consists of 15 residues. CDR3 sequence: CASSFLGLTHNEQFF.

V usage is TRBV14 and J usage is TRBJ1-6; TCRdb designates TRBD1, a call that cannot be tested without DNA. Per the germline V gene, CDR1 is SGHDN and CDR2 is FVKESK. The length of the CDR3 is 15 residues. CDR3: CASSHPGGPRSPLHF.

The chain joins TRBV5-1 to TRBJ2-5; TCRdb selects TRBD1, and the lack of DNA leaves this call unchecked. The CDR3 totals 15 residues. Germline V gene lookup returns CDR1 SGHRS and CDR2 YFSETQ. CDR3 protein: CASSLEGQGVRTQYF. Using reference TRBV5-1 and TRBJ2-5 for the parts outside the CDR3, the full variable domain is KAGVTQTPRYLIKTRGQQVTLSCSPISGHRSVSWYQQTPGQGLQFLFEYFSETQRNKGNFPGRFSGRQFSNSRSEMNVSTLELGDSALYLCASSLEGQGVRTQYFGPGTRLLVL.

The chain carries TRBV5-1 and TRBJ1-1. CDR1 and CDR2 (germline): SGHRS, YFSETQ. The CDR3 contains 15 residues. Here the CDR3 reads CASRETAGGDTEAFF.

V gene TRBV5-1 combines with J gene TRBJ2-7; the D gene TCRdb calls, TRBD1, cannot be checked with no DNA. The CDR3 is 15 amino acids. From germline, CDR1 is SGHRS and CDR2 YFSETQ. The CDR3 loop reads CASSSQGRGSYEQYF.

CDR3 sequence reads: CASSTVLGSYNEQFF. The chain employs TRBV27 and TRBJ2-1. Germline CDR1 MNHEY, CDR2 SMNVEV (reference sequence). The CDR3 sequence is 15 residues long.

The CDR3 reads CASSLSSASTGELFF. The V and J genes are TRBV7-3 and TRBJ2-2. Per the germline V gene, CDR1 is SGHTA and CDR2 is FQGTGA. CDR3 length: 15 residues. Based on the CDR3 plus reference TRBV7-3 and TRBJ2-2, the full variable domain is GAGVSQTPSNKVTEKGKYVELRCDPISGHTALYWYRQSLGQGPEFLIYFQGTGAADDSGLPNDRFFAVRPEGSVSTLKIQRTERGDSAVYLCASSLSSASTGELFFGEGSRLTVL.

The chain combines TRBV5-6 with TRBJ2-3; TCRdb's D call of TRBD2 is untestable without DNA. The CDR3 totals 13 residues. Germline values: CDR1 SGHDT, CDR2 YYEEEE. The chain's CDR3 is CASSLETIPTQYF.

CDR3 amino acids: CSARVGAGGLYNEQFF. The rearrangement uses TRBV20-1 and TRBJ2-1; no DNA is available, so the TRBD2 call from TCRdb remains unchecked. The germline V gene has CDR1 DFQATT and CDR2 SNEGSKA (reference sequence). The CDR3 totals 16 residues.

This chain links TRBV29-1 with TRBJ2-7; TCRdb's D call of TRBD1 is untestable without DNA. Germline CDR1 and CDR2: SQVTM and ANQGSEA. This CDR3 contains 14 residues. CDR3: CSVGFRDRAHEQYF.

This chain's CDR3 is CASAEDRTQYF. This chain links TRBV12-3 or TRBV12-4 with TRBJ2-5; with no DNA, the TCRdb D assignment of TRBD2 cannot be verified. This CDR3 region has 11 residues.

The gene calls are TRBV7-2 and TRBJ2-4. The CDR3 runs to 16 residues. Germline V CDR1 and CDR2: SGHTA, FQGNSA. CDR3 region: CASSLAEPLAKNIQYF.

The chain couples TRBV2 to TRBJ2-3; TCRdb's D call of TRBD2 is untestable without DNA. CDR1 is SNHLY and CDR2 is FYNNEI in the germline V gene. The CDR3 is 16 amino acids. The chain's CDR3 is CASSEAIAGGTDTQYF.

The chain combines TRBV10-3 with TRBJ1-1; absent DNA, TCRdb's TRBD1 call cannot be checked. Germline lookup yields CDR1 ENHRY and CDR2 SYGVKD. CDR3 length: 18 amino acids. The CDR3 loop reads CAISGPSSTGSGITEAFF.

The CDR3: CASSSIAGGANEQFF. V and J are TRBV5-1 and TRBJ2-1; TCRdb's D call, TRBD2, is unchecked because there is no DNA. CDR1 and CDR2 from the germline V gene are SGHRS and YFSETQ. CDR3 size: 15 residues.

The chain recombines TRBV9 with TRBJ1-5. The CDR3 has 15 amino acids. The germline V gene has CDR1 SGDLS and CDR2 YYNGEE. CDR3 sequence: CASSAGLVGNQPQHF.

The chain recombines TRBV3-1 with TRBJ2-3. The CDR3 length is 15 residues. CDR1 is LGHDT, CDR2 YNNKEL, per germline (reference sequence). This CDR3 is CASSQDLGRPDTQYF.

The chain employs TRBV5-6 and TRBJ2-4. The CDR3 totals 14 residues. Germline CDR1 SGHDT, CDR2 YYEEEE. The CDR3 sequence: CASSLMEAKNIQYF.

The chain recombines TRBV6-5 with TRBJ2-6; checking the TCRdb D call of TRBD2 is not possible without DNA. Germline V gene lookup returns CDR1 MNHEY and CDR2 SVGAGI. This CDR3 has 17 residues. The CDR3 sequence: CASSFSGRSTGANVLTF.

The rearrangement uses TRBV7-6 and TRBJ1-3; with no DNA, the TCRdb D assignment of TRBD1 cannot be verified. Germline values: CDR1 SGHVS, CDR2 FNYEAQ. The CDR3 loop spans 15 amino acids. The CDR3 loop reads CASSLLTGEINTIYF.

This chain connects TRBV2 to TRBJ2-7; the D call of TRBD1 rests on TCRdb alone, since no DNA is present to check it. The CDR3 runs 14 residues. Germline V lookup: CDR1 SNHLY, CDR2 FYNNEI. CDR3 amino acids: CASRRRTGFDEQYF.

This chain joins TRBV20-1 and TRBJ1-5; TCRdb's D call of TRBD1 is untestable without DNA. Germline CDR1 and CDR2: DFQATT and SNEGSKA (reference sequence). CDR3 length: 14 amino acids. CDR3 sequence reads: CSARRGAGRQPQHF.

The chain uses TRBV12-3 or TRBV12-4 and TRBJ1-1; TCRdb proposes TRBD1, but this gene call is untestable without DNA. This CDR3 comprises 14 residues. The CDR3 spells CASSFGGISTEAFF.

This chain joins TRBV12-5 and TRBJ2-1. Germline CDR1 is LGHNT and CDR2 is FRNRAP. The CDR3 sequence is 11 residues long. The CDR3 here is CASGLGNEQFF.

This rearrangement joins TRBV9 to TRBJ1-2. CDR1 is SGDLS and CDR2 is YYNGEE in the germline V gene. This CDR3 has 15 residues. The CDR3: CASSVDSLPNYGYTF.

The chain joins TRBV12-3 or TRBV12-4 to TRBJ1-1. This CDR3 region has 12 residues. The CDR3 here is CASRFMNTEAFF.

This chain uses TRBV3-1 with TRBJ2-1. This CDR3 is built from 15 residues. The germline gives CDR1 LGHDT, CDR2 YNNKEL (reference sequence). CDR3 amino acids: CASSQDLYSYNEQFF.